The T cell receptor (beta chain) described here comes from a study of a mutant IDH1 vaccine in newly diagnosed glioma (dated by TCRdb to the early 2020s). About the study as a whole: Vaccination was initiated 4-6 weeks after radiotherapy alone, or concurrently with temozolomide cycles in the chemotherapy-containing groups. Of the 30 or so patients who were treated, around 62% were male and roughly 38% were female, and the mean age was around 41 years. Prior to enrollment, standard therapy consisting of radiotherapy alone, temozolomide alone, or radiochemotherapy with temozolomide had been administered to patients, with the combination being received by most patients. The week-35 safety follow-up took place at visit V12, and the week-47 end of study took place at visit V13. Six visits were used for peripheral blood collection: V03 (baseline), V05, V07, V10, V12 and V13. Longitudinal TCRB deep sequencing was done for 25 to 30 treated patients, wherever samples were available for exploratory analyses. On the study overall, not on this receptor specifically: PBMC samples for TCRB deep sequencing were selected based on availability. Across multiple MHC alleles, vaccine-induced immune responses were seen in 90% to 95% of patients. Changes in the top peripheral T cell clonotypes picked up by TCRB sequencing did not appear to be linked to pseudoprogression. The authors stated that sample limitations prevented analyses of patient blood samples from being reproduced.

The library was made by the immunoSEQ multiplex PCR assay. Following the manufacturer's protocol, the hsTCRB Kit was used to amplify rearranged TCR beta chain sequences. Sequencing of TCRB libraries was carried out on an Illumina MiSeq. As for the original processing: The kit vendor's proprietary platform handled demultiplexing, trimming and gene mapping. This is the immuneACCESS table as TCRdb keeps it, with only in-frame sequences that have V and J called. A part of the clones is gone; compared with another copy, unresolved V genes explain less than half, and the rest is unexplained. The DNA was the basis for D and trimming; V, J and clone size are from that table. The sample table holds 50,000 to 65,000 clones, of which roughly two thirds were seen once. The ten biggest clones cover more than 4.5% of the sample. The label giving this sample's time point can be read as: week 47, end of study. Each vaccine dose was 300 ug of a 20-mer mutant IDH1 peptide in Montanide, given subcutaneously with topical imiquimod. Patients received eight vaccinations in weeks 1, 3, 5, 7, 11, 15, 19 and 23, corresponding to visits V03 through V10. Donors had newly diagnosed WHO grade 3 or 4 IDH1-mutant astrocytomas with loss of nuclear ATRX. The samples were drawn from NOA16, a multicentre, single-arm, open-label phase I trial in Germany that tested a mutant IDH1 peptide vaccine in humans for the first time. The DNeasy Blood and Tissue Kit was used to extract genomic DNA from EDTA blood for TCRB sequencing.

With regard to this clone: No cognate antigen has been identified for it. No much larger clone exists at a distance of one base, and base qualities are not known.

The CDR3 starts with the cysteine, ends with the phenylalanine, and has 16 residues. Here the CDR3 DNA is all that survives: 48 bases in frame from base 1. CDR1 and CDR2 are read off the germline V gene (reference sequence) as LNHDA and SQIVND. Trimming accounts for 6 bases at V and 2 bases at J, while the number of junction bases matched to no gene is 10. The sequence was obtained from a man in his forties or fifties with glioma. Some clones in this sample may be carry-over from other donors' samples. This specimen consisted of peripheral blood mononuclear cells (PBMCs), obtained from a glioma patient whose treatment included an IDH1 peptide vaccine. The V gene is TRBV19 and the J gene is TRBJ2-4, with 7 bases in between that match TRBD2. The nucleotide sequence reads TGTGCCAGTAGCCGCACGGGGGAGGGGCCCAAAAACATTCAGTACTTC. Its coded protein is CASSRTGEGPKNIQYF.